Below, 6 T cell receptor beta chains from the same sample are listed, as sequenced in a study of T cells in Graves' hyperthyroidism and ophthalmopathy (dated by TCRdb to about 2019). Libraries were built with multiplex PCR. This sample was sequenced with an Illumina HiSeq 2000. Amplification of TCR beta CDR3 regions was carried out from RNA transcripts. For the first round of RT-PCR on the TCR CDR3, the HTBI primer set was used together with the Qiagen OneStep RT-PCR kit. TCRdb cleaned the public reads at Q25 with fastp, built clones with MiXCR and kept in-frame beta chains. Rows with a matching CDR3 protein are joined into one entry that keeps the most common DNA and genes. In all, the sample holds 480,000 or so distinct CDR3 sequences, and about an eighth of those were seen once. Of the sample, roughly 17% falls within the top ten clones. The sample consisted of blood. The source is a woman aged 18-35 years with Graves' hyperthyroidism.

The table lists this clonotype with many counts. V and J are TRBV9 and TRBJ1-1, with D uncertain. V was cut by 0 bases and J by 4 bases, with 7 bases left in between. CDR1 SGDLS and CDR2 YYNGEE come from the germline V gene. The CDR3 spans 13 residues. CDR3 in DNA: TGTGCCAGCAGCGTAGATGGAAGCACTGAAGCTTTCTTT. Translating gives CASSVDGSTEAFF.

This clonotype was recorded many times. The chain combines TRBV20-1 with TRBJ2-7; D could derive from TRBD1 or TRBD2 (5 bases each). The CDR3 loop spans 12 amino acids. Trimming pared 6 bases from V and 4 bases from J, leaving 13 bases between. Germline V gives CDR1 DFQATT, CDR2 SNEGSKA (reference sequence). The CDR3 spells CSAGRGEYEQYF. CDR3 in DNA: TGCAGTGCGGGTAGAGGGGAATACGAGCAGTACTTC.

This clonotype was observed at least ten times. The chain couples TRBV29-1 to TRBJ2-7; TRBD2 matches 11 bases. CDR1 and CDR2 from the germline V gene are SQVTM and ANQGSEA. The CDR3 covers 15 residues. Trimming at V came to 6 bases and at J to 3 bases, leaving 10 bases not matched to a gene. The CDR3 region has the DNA TGCAGCGTGCGCACTAGACTAGCGGGACTCTACGAGCAGTACTTC. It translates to CSVRTRLAGLYEQYF.

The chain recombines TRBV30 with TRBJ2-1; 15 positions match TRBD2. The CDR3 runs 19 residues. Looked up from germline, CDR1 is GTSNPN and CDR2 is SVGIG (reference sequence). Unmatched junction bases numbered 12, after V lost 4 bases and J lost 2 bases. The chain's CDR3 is CAWKAGTSGRSRPYNEQFF. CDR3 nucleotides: TGTGCCTGGAAGGCCGGGACTAGCGGGAGGAGTCGGCCCTACAATGAGCAGTTCTTC.

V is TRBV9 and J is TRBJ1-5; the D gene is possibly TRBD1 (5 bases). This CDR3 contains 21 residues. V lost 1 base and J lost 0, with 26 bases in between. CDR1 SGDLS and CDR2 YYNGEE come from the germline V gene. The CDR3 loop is CASSVSSWEVPGGGSNQPQHF. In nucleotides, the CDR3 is TGTGCCAGCAGCGTAAGTTCCTGGGAGGTCCCCGGTGGGGGTAGCAATCAGCCCCAGCATTTT.

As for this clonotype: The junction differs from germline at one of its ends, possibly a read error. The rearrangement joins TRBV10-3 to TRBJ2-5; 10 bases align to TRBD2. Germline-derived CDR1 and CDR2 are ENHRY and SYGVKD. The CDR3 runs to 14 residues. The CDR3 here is CAISEPRLAGGQDF. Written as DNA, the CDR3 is TGTGCCATCAGTGAGCCTAGGTTAGCGGGAGGCCAGGACTTC.